This TCR beta chain was sequenced for a study of Graves' ophthalmopathy and Graves' hyperthyroidism. Study-level results: A classifier, a 13-signature model, separated ophthalmopathy from stable hyperthyroidism with approximately 88% sensitivity and about 83% specificity.

This clonotype was seen ten or more times. Its antigen is unidentified. Trimming took off 4 bases at V and 11 bases at J, with 13 bases between the two ends. Germline CDR1 SGHTS, CDR2 YDEGEE. The CDR3 extends over 12 amino acids. The study amplified TCR beta CDR3 regions using RNA transcripts. The workflow started with a first-round RT-PCR run with HTBI primers and then moved on to a second-round multiplex PCR. TCRdb ran MiXCR on the multiplex PCR reads and lists one entry per CDR3 protein. The sample includes around 51,000 distinct CDR3 sequences, 50% of them seen just once. Uncontrolled infections, other autoimmune diseases, pregnancy or lactation barred patients from enrollment. More than 7.5 ml of fresh blood yielded the PBMCs by density gradient.

The V and J genes are TRBV5-8 and TRBJ2-1; D might be TRBD1 (6 bases). Sequencing was done on a sample of peripheral blood. The source of this sequence is an adult man with Graves' ophthalmopathy. The CDR3 nucleotides read TGTGCCAGCAGCCCCACAGGGTACCAGCAGTTCTTC. Translating it yields CASSPTGYQQFF. Using reference TRBV5-8 and TRBJ2-1 for the parts outside the CDR3, the full variable domain is EAGVTQSPTHLIKTRGQQATLRCSPISGHTSVYWYQQALGLGLQFLLWYDEGEERNRGNFPPRFSGRQFPNYSSELNVNALELEDSALYLCASSPTGYQQFFGPGTRLTVL.